The TCR beta chain described here comes from a study of blood T cell repertoires in COVID-19. Trimming took 5 bases from V and 5 from J, leaving 13 bases between them. Germline CDR1 reads SGHNT; CDR2 reads YENEEA. The CDR3 contains 14 residues. The assay was immunoSEQ multiplex PCR, and TCRdb's table has in-frame clones only and misses some. The table includes approximately 350,000 clones, about 90% detected once. The sequencing input was PBMCs or T cells enriched from blood (not recorded which). This receptor was identified in a woman aged 25 to 39 who had recovered from COVID-19. V gene TRBV11-3 combines with J gene TRBJ2-1; tentative D call: TRBD2 (5 bases). The CDR3 bases are TGTGCCAGCAGCCCTGGACTTATGGACAATGAGCAGTTCTTC. This sequence encodes CASSPGLMDNEQFF.